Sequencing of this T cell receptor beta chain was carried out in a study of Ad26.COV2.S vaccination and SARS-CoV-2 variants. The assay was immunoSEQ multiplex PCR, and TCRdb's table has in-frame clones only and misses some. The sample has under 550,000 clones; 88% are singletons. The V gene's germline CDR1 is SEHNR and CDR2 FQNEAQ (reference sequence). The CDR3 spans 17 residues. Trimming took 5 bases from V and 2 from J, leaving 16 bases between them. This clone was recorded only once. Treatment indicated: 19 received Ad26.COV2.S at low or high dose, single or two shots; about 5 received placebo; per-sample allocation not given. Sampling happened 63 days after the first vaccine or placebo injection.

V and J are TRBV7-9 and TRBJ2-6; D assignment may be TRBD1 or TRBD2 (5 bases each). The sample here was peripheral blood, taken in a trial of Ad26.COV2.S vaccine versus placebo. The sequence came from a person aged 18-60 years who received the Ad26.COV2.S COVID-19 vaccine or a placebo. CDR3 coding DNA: TGTGCCAGCAGCCCCCGGGGCTGGAGCCCTGGGGCCAACGTCCTGACTTTC. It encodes CASSPRGWSPGANVLTF.